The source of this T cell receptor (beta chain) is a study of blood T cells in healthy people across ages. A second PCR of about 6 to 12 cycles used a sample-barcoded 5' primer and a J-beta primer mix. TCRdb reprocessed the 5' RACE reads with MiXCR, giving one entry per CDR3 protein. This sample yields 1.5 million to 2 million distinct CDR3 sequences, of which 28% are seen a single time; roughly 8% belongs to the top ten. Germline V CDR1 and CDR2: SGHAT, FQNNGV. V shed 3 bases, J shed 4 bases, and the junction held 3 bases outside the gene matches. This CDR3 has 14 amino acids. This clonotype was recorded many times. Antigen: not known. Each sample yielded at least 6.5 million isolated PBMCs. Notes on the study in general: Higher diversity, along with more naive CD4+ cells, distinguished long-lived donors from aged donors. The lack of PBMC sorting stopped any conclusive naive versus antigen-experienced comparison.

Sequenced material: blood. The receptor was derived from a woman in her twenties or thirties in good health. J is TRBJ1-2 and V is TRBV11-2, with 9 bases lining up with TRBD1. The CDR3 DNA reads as TGTGCCAGCAGCTTGGGACAGGGCTTCTATGGCTACACCTTC. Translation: CASSLGQGFYGYTF. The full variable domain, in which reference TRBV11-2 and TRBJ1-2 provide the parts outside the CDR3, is EAGVAQSPRYKIIEKRQSVAFWCNPISGHATLYWYQQILGQGPKLLIQFQNNGVVDDSQLPKDRFSAERLKGVDSTLKIQPAKLEDSAVYLCASSLGQGFYGYTFGSGTRLTVV.